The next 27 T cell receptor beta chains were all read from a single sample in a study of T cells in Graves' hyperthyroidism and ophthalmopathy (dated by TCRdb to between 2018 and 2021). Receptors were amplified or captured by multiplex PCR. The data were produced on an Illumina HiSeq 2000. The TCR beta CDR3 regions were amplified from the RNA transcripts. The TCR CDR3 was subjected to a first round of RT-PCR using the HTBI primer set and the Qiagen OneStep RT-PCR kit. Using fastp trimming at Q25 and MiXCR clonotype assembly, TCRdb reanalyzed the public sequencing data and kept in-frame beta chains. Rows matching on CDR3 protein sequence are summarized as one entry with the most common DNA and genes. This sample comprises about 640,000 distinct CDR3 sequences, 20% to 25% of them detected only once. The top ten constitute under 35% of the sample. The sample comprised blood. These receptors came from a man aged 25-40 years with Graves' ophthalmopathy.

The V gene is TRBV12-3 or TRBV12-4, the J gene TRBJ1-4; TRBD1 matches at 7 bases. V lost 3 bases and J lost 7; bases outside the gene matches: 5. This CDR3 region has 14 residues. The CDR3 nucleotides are TGTGCCAGCAGTTTTTTAACAGGGGCTGAAAAACTGTTTTTT. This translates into CASSFLTGAEKLFF.

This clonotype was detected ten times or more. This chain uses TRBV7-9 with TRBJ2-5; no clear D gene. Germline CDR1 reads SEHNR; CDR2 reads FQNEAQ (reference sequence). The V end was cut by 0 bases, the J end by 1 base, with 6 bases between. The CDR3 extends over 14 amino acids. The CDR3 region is CASSLASVQETQYF. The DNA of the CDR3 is TGTGCCAGCAGCTTAGCTTCAGTCCAAGAGACCCAGTACTTC.

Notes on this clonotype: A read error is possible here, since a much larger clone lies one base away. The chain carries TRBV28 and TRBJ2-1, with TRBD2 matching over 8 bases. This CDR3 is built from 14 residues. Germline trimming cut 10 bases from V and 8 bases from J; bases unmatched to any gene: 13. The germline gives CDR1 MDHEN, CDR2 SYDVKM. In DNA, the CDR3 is TGTGCCAACAGGGTAAGCGGGAGTCGGTATGAGCAGTTCTTC. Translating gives CANRVSGSRYEQFF.

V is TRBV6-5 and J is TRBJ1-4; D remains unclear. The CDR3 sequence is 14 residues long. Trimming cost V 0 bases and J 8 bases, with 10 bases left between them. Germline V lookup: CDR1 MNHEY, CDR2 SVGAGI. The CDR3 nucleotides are TGTGCCAGCAGTTACTCCCGGGCTGGGGAAAAACTGTTTTTT. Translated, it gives CASSYSRAGEKLFF.

The DNA for the CDR3 is TGTGCCAGCAGTTACCTTACAGGGAGAGGCACTGAAGCTTTCTTT. The encoded protein is CASSYLTGRGTEAFF. The chain couples TRBV6-5 to TRBJ1-1; D perhaps matches TRBD1 (6 bases). Germline-derived CDR1 and CDR2 are MNHEY and SVGAGI. Trimming shortened V by 2 bases and J by 4 bases, and 14 bases separated the two germline ends. The CDR3 is made up of 15 amino acids.

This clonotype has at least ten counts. The CDR3 coding sequence is TGTGCCAGCAGGCCTCGCCTAGGAAGCACAGATACGCAGTATTTT. Translated, it gives CASRPRLGSTDTQYF. The J gene is TRBJ2-3, the V gene TRBV7-2; D not certain. The V gene's germline CDR1 is SGHTA and CDR2 FQGNSA. Trimming removed 6 bases at V and 0 bases at J, with 13 bases between. The CDR3 covers 15 residues. Variable domain in full (rest from reference TRBV7-2 and TRBJ2-3): GAGVSQSPSNKVTEKGKDVELRCDPISGHTALYWYRQSLGQGLEFLIYFQGNSAPDKSGLPSDRFSAERTGGSVSTLTIQRTQQEDSAVYLCASRPRLGSTDTQYFGPGTRLTVL.

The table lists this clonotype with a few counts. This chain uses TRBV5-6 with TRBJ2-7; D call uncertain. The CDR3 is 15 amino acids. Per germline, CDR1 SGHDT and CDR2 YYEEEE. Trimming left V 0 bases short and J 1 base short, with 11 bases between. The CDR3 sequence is CASSLVIQVSYEQYF. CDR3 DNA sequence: TGTGCCAGCAGCTTGGTAATCCAGGTGTCCTACGAGCAGTACTTC.

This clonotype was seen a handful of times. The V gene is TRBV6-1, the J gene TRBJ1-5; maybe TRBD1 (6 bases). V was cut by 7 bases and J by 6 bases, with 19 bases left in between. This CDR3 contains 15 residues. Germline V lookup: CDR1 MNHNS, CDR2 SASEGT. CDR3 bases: TGTGCCAGCACCCGAACAGGGATGAGTTTTCAGCCCCAGCATTTT. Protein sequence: CASTRTGMSFQPQHF.

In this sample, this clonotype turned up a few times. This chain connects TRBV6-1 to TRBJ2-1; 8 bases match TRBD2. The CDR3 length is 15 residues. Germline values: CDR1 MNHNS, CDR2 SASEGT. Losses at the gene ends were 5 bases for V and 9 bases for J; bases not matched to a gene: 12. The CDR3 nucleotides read TGTGCCAGCAGTCGAGGGGGAGCGGGAGTGCTTGAGCAGTTCTTC. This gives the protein CASSRGGAGVLEQFF.

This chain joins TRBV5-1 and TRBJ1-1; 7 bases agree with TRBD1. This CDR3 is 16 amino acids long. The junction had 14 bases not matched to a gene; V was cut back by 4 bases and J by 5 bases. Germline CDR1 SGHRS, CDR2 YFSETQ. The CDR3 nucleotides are TGCGCCAGCAGCATAATAGACAGGGCCGGGGGTACTGAAGCTTTCTTT. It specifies CASSIIDRAGGTEAFF.

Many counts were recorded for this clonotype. The CDR3, as DNA: TGCGCCAGCAAGGGGGCTAGCGAGAGCTACGAGCAGTACTTC. Protein: CASKGASESYEQYF. The chain recombines TRBV5-1 with TRBJ2-7; D is perhaps TRBD1 (7 bases). V lost 6 bases and J 3 bases, leaving 16 bases between the germline ends. CDR1 SGHRS and CDR2 YFSETQ come from the germline V gene. This CDR3 is built from 14 residues.

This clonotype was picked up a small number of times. The chain's CDR3 is CASSPVGRGYEQYF. As DNA, the CDR3 is TGTGCCAGCAGCCCGGTCGGTCGCGGGTACGAGCAGTACTTC. The gene calls are TRBV7-3 and TRBJ2-7; D perhaps matches TRBD2 (5 bases). The CDR3 sequence is 14 residues long. V was clipped by 5 bases and J by 4 bases, with 15 bases between them. Germline V gives CDR1 SGHTA, CDR2 FQGTGA.

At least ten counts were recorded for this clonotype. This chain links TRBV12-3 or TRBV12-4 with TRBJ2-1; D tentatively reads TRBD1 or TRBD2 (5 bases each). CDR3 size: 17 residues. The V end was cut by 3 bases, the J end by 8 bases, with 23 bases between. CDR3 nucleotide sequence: TGTGCCAGCAGTTTTCACCCCCACTGGGGGACGGTCGATGAGCAGTTCTTC. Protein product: CASSFHPHWGTVDEQFF.

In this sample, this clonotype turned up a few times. Written as DNA, the CDR3 is TGTGCCAGCAGCTCCCCAGCTAACAATGAGCAGTTCTTC. It codes for CASSSPANNEQFF. The chain is built from TRBV7-9 and TRBJ2-1; no clear D. The CDR3 spans 13 residues. Per germline, CDR1 SEHNR and CDR2 FQNEAQ (reference sequence). Trimming took off 4 bases at V and 5 bases at J, with 9 bases between the two ends.

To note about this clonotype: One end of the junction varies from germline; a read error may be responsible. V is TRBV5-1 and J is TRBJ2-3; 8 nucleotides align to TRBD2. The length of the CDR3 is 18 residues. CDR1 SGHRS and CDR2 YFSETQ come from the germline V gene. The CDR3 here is CASSLAAREAGGTDTQYF. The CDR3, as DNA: TGTGCCAGCAGCTTGGCCGCGCGGGAGGCGGGGGGCACAGATACGCAGTATTTT.

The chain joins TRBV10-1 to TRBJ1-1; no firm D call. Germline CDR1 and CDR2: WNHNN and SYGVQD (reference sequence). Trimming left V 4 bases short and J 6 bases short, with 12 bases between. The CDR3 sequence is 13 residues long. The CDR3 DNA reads TGCGCCAGCAGTGTAGGGAGGGATTCTGAAGCTTTCTTT. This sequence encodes CASSVGRDSEAFF.

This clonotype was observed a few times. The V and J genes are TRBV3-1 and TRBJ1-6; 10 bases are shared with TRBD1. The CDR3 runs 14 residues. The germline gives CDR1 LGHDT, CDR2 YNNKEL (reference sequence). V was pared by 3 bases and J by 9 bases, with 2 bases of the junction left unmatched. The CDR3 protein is CASSQGQGFSPLHF. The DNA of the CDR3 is TGTGCCAGCAGCCAGGGACAGGGGTTTTCACCCCTCCACTTT. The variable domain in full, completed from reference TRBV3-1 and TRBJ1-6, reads DTAVSQTPKYLVTQMGNDKSIKCEQNLGHDTMYWYKQDSKKFLKIMFSYNNKELIINETVPNRFSPKSPDKAHLNLHINSLELGDSAVYFCASSQGQGFSPLHFGNGTRLTVT.

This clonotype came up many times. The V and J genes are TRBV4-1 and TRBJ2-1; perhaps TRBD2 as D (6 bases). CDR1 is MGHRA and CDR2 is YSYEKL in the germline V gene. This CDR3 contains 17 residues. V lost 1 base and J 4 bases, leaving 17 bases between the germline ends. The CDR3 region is CASSQGGLLVLYNEQFF. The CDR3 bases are TGCGCCAGCAGCCAAGGGGGACTGCTAGTACTGTACAATGAGCAGTTCTTC.

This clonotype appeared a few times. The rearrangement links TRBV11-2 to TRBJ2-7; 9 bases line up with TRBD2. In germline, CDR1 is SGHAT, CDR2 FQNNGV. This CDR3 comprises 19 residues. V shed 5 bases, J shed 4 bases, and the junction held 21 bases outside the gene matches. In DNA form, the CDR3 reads TGTGCCAGCAGCCTCCGTGGTGAGGGAGAAGCGGGAGGAGGGTACGAGCAGTACTTC. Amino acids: CASSLRGEGEAGGGYEQYF.

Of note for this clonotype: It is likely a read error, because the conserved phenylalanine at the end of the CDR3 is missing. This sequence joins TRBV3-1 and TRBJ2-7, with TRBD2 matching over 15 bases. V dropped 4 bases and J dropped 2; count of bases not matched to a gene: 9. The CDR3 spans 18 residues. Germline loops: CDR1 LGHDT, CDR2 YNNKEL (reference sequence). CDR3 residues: CASSPRTSGRARAYEQYL. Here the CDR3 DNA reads TGTGCCAGCAGCCCGCGGACTAGCGGGAGGGCCAGAGCCTACGAGCAGTACTTA.

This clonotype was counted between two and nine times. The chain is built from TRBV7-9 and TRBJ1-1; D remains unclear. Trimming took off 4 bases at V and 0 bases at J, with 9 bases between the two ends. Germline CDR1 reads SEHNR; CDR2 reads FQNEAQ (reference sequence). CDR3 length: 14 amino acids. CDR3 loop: CASSSTVLNTEAFF. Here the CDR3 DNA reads TGTGCCAGCAGCTCTACAGTGCTGAACACTGAAGCTTTCTTT.

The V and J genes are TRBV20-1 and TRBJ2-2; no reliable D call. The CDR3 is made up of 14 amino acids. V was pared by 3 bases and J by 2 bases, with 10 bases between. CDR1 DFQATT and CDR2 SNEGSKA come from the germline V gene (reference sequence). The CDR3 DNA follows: TGCAGTGCTAGGGATCCGGTTAACACCGGGGAGCTGTTTTTT. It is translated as CSARDPVNTGELFF.

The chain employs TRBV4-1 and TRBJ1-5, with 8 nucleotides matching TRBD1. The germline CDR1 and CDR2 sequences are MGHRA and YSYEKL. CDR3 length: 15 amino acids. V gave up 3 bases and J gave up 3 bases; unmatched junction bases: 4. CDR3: CASSQAGGSNQPQHF. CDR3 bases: TGCGCCAGCAGCCAGGCAGGGGGCTCCAATCAGCCCCAGCATTTT.

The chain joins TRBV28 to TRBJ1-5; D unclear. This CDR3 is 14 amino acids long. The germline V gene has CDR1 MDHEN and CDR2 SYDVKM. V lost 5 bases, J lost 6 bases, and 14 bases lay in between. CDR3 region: CASSMLLRVQPQHF. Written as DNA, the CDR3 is TGTGCCAGCAGTATGCTACTTCGCGTTCAGCCCCAGCATTTT. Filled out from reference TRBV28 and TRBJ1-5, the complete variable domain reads DVKVTQSSRYLVKRTGEKVFLECVQDMDHENMFWYRQDPGLGLRLIYFSYDVKMKEKGDIPEGYSVSREKKERFSLILESASTNQTSMYLCASSMLLRVQPQHFGDGTRLSIL.

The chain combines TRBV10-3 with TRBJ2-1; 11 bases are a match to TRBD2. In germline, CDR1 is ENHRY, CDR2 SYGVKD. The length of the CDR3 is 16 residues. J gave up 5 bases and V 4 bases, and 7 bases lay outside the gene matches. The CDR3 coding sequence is TGTGCCATCAGTGGGGTACTAGCGGGAGATAACAATGAGCAGTTCTTC. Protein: CAISGVLAGDNNEQFF.

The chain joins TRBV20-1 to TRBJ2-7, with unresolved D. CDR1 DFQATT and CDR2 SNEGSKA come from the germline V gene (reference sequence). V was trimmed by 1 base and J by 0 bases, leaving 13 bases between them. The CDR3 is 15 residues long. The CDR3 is CSARGRGESSYEQYF. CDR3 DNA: TGCAGTGCTAGAGGTAGAGGCGAGAGCTCCTACGAGCAGTACTTC.

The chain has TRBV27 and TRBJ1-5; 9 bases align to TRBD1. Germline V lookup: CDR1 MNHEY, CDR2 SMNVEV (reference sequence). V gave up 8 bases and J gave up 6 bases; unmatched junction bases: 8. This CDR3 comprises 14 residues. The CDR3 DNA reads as TGTGCCAGCGCCGGGACAGGGAGTAGTCAGCCCCAGCATTTT. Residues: CASAGTGSSQPQHF.